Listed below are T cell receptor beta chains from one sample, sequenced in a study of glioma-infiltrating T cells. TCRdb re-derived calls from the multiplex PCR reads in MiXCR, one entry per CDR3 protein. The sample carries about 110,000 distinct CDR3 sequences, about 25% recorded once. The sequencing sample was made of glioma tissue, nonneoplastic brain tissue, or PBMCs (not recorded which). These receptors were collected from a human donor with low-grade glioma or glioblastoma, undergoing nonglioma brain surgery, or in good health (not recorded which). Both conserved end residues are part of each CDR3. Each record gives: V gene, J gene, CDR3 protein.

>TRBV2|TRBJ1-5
CASSRVQNNQPQHF
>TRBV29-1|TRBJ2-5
CSAMVAGGPKTQYF
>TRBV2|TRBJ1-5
CASSDTFSNQPQHF
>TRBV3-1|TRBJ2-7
CASSRRDNSYEQYF
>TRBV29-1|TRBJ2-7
CSVEGGRQSYEQYF
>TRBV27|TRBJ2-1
CASSLWSLLDNEQFF
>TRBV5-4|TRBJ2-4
CASSLTTEDIQYF
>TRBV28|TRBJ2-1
CASSIRAYTYNAQFF
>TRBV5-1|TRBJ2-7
CASSLVRTGLEQYF
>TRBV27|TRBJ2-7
CASSITGVSSYEQYF
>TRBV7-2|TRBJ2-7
CASSERTSYEQYF
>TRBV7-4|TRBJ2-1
CASSSDWGGRNYAEQFF
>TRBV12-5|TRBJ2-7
CASGLIPPTETPDPHSYEQYF
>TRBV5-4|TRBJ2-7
CASRDGQGSYEQYF
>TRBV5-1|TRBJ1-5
CASSFSPNQPQHF
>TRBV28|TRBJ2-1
CASTPLGGRSYNEQFF
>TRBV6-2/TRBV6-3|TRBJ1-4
CASSPLKKLFF
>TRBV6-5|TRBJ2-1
CASSYRTSGTYNEQFF
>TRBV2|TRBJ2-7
CARTSGRTHEQYF
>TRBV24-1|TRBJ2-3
CATSDLSGGTDTQYF
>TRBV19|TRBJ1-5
CASSLDPGNQPQHF
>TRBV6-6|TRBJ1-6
CASSYTPTRRSHLHF
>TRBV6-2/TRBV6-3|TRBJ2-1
CASLHPGDGSLGEQFF
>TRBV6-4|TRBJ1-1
CASRFGQNTEAFF
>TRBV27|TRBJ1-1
CASSFRRNMNTEAFF
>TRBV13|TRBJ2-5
CASSLQGAETQYF
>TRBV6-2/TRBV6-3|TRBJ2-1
CASSWTGGQFNEQFF
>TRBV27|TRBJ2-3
CASNPTGTVSTDTQYF
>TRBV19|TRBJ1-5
CASSITRGSNQPQHF
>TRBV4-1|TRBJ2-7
CASSQGEAGSRNEQYF
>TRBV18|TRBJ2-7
CASSLGSAWVEQYF
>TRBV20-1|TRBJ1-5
CSARAKGHTPNQPQNF
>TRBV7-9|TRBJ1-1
CASGLFATGNTEAFF